These 9 T cell receptor beta chains originate from one sample sequenced in a study of PD-L1 blockade in urothelial cancer. Only in-frame clones appear in the TCRdb table, and some are missing; sequencing was by immunoSEQ multiplex PCR. In the table there are approximately 24,000 clones, approximately 86% of which are singletons. The sample in question was PBMCs, obtained around atezolizumab (anti-PD-L1) treatment. Receptors originate from a man aged 55 to 70 with urothelial cancer.

The chain carries TRBV10-3 and TRBJ2-3, with 13 bases that match TRBD2. The V gene's germline CDR1 is ENHRY and CDR2 SYGVKD. The CDR3 covers 14 residues. V was clipped by 2 bases and J by 14 bases; unmatched bases: 7. DNA for the CDR3: TGTGCCATCAGTGAGCCGGGGACTAGCGGGGCCATGTATTTT. Residues: CAISEPGTSGAMYF.

This clone was seen a single time. V and J are TRBV5-5 and TRBJ1-4; 7 bases agree with TRBD1. The CDR3 is 12 residues long. The trim removed 10 bases at V and 6 bases at J, leaving 6 bases unmatched. CDR1 is SGHKS, CDR2 YYEKEE, per germline (reference sequence). In DNA, the CDR3 is TGTGCCTCAGTCGGGACAGATGAAAAACTGTTTTTT. It is translated as CASVGTDEKLFF.

The rearrangement uses TRBV20-1 and TRBJ2-5; D uncertain. This CDR3 has 10 amino acids. Trimming removed 4 bases from V and 5 bases from J, with 5 bases in between. The V gene's germline CDR1 is DFQATT and CDR2 SNEGSKA (reference sequence). The CDR3 nucleotides read TGCAGTGCTAAATATGAGACCCAGTACTTC. Protein product: CSAKYETQYF.

The chain employs TRBV7-3 and TRBJ1-1; D might be TRBD1 (5 bases). V was shortened by 0 bases and J by 4 bases, with 9 bases between the two germline ends. The CDR3 is made up of 14 amino acids. Germline V lookup: CDR1 SGHTA, CDR2 FQGTGA. CDR3 protein: CASSLTGVSTEAFF. CDR3 DNA: TGTGCCAGCAGCTTAACAGGGGTGAGCACTGAAGCTTTCTTT.

The V and J genes are TRBV5-4 and TRBJ2-3; 7 bases agree with TRBD2. The germline CDR1 and CDR2 sequences are SGHNT and YYREEE (reference sequence). The CDR3 totals 16 residues. V lost 4 bases to trimming and J lost 0 bases; unmatched junction nucleotides: 8. This CDR3 is CASSQDLAVSTDTQYF. The CDR3 region has the DNA TGTGCCAGCAGCCAAGATCTAGCGGTTAGCACAGATACGCAGTATTTT.

The chain joins TRBV4-2 to TRBJ1-1, with D possibly matching TRBD1 (6 bases). CDR3 size: 13 residues. The ends were cut back, 0 bases at V and 9 bases at J, with 11 bases in the middle. In germline, CDR1 is LGHNA, CDR2 YNFKEQ. CDR3 in amino acids: CASSQDRQGQAFF. Here the CDR3 DNA reads TGTGCCAGCAGCCAAGATCGGCAGGGGCAAGCTTTCTTT.

The V gene is TRBV30, the J gene TRBJ1-1; 7 nucleotides align to TRBD1. The CDR3 has 15 residues. Germline values: CDR1 GTSNPN, CDR2 SVGIG (reference sequence). V lost 3 bases, J lost 1 base, and 8 bases stayed unmatched. CDR3 loop: CAWSHWTGTNTEAFF. CDR3 in DNA: TGTGCCTGGAGCCACTGGACAGGAACGAACACTGAAGCTTTCTTT.

By its share, this clone is medium-sized. The chain couples TRBV2 to TRBJ2-1, with TRBD2 matching 8 bases. Germline CDR1 reads SNHLY; CDR2 reads FYNNEI. V was pared by 2 bases and J by 8 bases, with 11 bases of the junction left unmatched. This CDR3 has 16 amino acids. The CDR3 DNA reads TGTGCCAGCAGTGAATTGGGGACTAGTCTTAGCTATGAGCAGTTCTTC. The encoded protein is CASSELGTSLSYEQFF.

The chain recombines TRBV6-4 with TRBJ1-1; 7 bases match TRBD1. The germline gives CDR1 MRHNA, CDR2 SNTAGT. This CDR3 is 14 amino acids long. Trimming took 6 bases from V and 1 from J; bases not matched to a gene: 5. CDR3 coding DNA: TGTGCCAGCAGACCGGGACAGTGGAACACTGAAGCTTTCTTT. Encoded protein: CASRPGQWNTEAFF.